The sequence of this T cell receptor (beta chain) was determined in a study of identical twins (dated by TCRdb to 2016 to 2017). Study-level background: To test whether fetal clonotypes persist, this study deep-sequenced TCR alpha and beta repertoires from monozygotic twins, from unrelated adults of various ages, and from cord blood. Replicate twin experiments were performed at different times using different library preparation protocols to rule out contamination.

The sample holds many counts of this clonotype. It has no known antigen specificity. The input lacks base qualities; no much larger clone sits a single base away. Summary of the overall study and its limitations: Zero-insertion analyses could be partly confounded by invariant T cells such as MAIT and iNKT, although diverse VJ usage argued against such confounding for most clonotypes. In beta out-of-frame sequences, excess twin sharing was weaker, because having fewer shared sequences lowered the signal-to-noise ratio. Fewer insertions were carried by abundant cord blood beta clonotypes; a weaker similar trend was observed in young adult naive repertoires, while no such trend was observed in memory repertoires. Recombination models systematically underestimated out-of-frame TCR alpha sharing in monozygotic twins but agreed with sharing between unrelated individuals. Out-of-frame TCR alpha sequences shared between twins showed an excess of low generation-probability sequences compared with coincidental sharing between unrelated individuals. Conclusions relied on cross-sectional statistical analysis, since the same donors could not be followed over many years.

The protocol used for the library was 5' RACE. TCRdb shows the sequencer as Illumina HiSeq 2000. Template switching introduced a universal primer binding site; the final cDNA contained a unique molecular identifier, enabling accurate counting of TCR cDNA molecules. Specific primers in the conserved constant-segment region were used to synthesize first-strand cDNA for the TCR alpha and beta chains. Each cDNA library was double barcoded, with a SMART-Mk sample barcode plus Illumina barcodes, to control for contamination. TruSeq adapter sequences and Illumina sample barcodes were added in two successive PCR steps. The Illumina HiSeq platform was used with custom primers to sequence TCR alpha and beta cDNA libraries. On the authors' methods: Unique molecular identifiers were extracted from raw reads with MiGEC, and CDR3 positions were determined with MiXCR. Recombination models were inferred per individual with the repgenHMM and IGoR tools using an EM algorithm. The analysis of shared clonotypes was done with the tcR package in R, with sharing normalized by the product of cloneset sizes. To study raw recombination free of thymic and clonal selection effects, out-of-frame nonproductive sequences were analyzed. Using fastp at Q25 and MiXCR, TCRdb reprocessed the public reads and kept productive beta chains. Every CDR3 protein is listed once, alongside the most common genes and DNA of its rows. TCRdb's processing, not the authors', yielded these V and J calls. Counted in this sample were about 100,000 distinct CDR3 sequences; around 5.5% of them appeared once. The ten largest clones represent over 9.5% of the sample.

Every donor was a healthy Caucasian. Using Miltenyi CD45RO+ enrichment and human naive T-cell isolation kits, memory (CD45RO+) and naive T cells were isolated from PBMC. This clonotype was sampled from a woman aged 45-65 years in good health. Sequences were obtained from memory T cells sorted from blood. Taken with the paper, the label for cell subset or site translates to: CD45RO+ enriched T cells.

The CDR3 protein: CASRLGTGYTDTQYF. The DNA sequence is TGCGCCAGCCGCCTGGGGACCGGTTATACAGATACGCAGTATTTT. The rearrangement combines TRBV5-1 with TRBJ2-3, with the D call perhaps TRBD1 or TRBD2, as 5 bases match in each case. The CDR3 measures 15 amino acids from cysteine to phenylalanine. Only CDR3 DNA is held: 45 bases, read in frame from base 1. CDR1 and CDR2 are read off the germline V gene as SGHRS and YFSETQ. Trimming removed 7 bases from V and 3 bases from J, leaving 18 bases between the germline ends.